Presented here are 5 T cell receptor beta chains from one specimen sequenced in a study of cytomegalovirus exposure and HLA in healthy donors. The PCR was carried out with 60 Vbeta primers and 13 Jbeta primers. The assay was immunoSEQ multiplex PCR, and TCRdb's table has in-frame clones only and misses some. The table has about 110,000 clones, less than 85% seen once; the top ten hold 4% to 5%. Sequences were obtained from PBMCs. The receptors stem from a woman between 35 and 50 years old in good health and CMV-seronegative.

The chain is built from TRBV27 and TRBJ1-2; 10 positions match TRBD1. V shed 5 bases, J shed 5 bases, and the junction held 5 bases outside the gene matches. The CDR3 runs to 14 residues. The germline V gene has CDR1 MNHEY and CDR2 SMNVEV (reference sequence). The CDR3 sequence is CASSPGTGVYGYTF. The CDR3 DNA reads as TGTGCCAGCAGTCCCGGGACAGGGGTGTATGGCTACACCTTC.

The chain employs TRBV4-1 and TRBJ1-5, with D perhaps matching TRBD1 (6 bases). The V end lost 2 bases, the J end lost 1 base, and 15 bases lay between the germline ends. CDR3 size: 17 residues. Germline values: CDR1 MGHRA, CDR2 YSYEKL. As DNA, the CDR3 is TGCGCCAGCAGCCAATCGACAACAGGGTGGAGCAATCAGCCCCAGCATTTT. It specifies CASSQSTTGWSNQPQHF.

CDR3 loop: CATNKKLGAYEQYF. CDR3 coding DNA: TGTGCCACCAACAAAAAGTTAGGGGCGTACGAGCAGTACTTC. This chain joins TRBV28 and TRBJ2-7, with D tentatively TRBD1 (5 bases). There are 14 residues in the CDR3. Looked up from germline, CDR1 is MDHEN and CDR2 is SYDVKM. Trimming removed 10 bases at V and 4 bases at J, with 20 bases between.

The chain has TRBV7-2 and TRBJ1-2, with 8 nucleotides matching TRBD1. The germline CDR1 and CDR2 sequences are SGHTA and FQGNSA. V shed 6 bases and J 6 bases; nucleotides not matched to a gene: 12. This CDR3 region has 15 residues. CDR3 in DNA: TGTGCCAGCAGTAATCGCGACGAACAGGGGGATGGCTACACCTTC. The encoded protein is CASSNRDEQGDGYTF.

The chain joins TRBV27 to TRBJ2-5; 8 nucleotides line up with TRBD2. The CDR3 has 14 amino acids. V lost 6 bases to trimming and J lost 10 bases; unmatched junction nucleotides: 13. CDR1 is MNHEY and CDR2 is SMNVEV in the germline V gene (reference sequence). DNA for the CDR3: TGTGCCAGCAGATGGAGAGCTCGGGGGGGGAACCAGTACTTC. It specifies CASRWRARGGNQYF.